These 10 T cell receptor beta chains originate from one sample sequenced in a study of blood T cell repertoires in COVID-19. Produced via immunoSEQ multiplex PCR; TCRdb's table is partial and in-frame only. The sample has approximately 47,000 clones; 90% are singletons. Sequenced: peripheral blood. These receptors came from a man aged 70 or older with active COVID-19.

This chain uses TRBV7-6 with TRBJ2-7; D might be TRBD1 (6 bases). CDR3 length equals 14 residues. The ends were cut back, 5 bases at V and 3 bases at J, with 14 bases in the middle. CDR1 SGHVS and CDR2 FNYEAQ come from the germline V gene. CDR3 bases: TGTGCCAGCAGCCCCCGGGACACCAACTACGAGCAGTACTTC. Encoded protein: CASSPRDTNYEQYF.

The chain carries TRBV25-1 and TRBJ2-1; TRBD2 matches 8 bases. This CDR3 region has 15 residues. V was clipped by 5 bases and J by 7 bases; unmatched bases: 10. Germline assignment: CDR1 MGHDK and CDR2 SYGVNS. CDR3 coding DNA: TGTGCCAGCAGTACCCCGGGACTAGTGGCGAATGAGCAGTTCTTC. It is translated as CASSTPGLVANEQFF.

V usage is TRBV11-2 and J usage is TRBJ2-7, with no clear D. Germline assignment: CDR1 SGHAT and CDR2 FQNNGV. The CDR3 consists of 17 residues. V was clipped by 5 bases and J by 3 bases, with 23 bases between them. The chain's CDR3 is CASSPLAEVPRGYEQYF. CDR3 DNA: TGTGCCAGCAGCCCCCTCGCCGAGGTCCCCCGAGGCTACGAGCAGTACTTC.

In its sample, this clone was seen a few times. The chain is built from TRBV5-1 and TRBJ1-2; 7 bases fit TRBD1. V lost 4 bases, J lost 3 bases, and 3 bases stayed unmatched. From germline, CDR1 is SGHRS and CDR2 YFSETQ. This CDR3 has 13 amino acids. As DNA, the CDR3 is TGCGCCAGCAGCCGTACAGGGGACTATGGCTACACCTTC. It yields the protein CASSRTGDYGYTF.

This chain uses TRBV7-2 with TRBJ1-3; TRBD1 might be the D (5 bases). In germline, CDR1 is SGHTA, CDR2 FQGNSA. The CDR3 has 16 amino acids. Deletions cut 4 bases from V and 0 bases from J, with 13 bases between. The chain's CDR3 is CASSSGAGLSGNTIYF. The CDR3 DNA reads TGTGCCAGCAGCTCTGGAGCGGGGCTCTCTGGAAACACCATATATTTT.

The chain is built from TRBV7-2 and TRBJ2-7; D not resolved. The CDR3 runs to 14 residues. Trimming removed 5 bases from V and 5 bases from J, with 16 bases in between. Germline lookup yields CDR1 SGHTA and CDR2 FQGNSA. The CDR3 region is CASSARVGFHEQYF. DNA for the CDR3: TGTGCCAGCAGCGCTAGAGTTGGCTTCCACGAGCAGTACTTC.

The rearrangement uses TRBV24-1 and TRBJ2-3; TRBD2 agrees at 10 bases. Germline CDR1 and CDR2: KGHDR and SFDVKD. Trimming removed 3 bases from V and 5 bases from J; junction bases left unmatched: 4. The CDR3 is made up of 15 amino acids. The CDR3, as DNA: TGTGCCACCAGTGATCAAGTAGCGGGAGGAGATACGCAGTATTTT. Its translation: CATSDQVAGGDTQYF.

The chain joins TRBV29-1 to TRBJ1-5; 8 bases agree with TRBD1. Germline values: CDR1 SQVTM, CDR2 ANQGSEA. Unmatched junction bases numbered 4, after V lost 5 bases and J lost 4 bases. The CDR3 length is 13 residues. The CDR3 region has the DNA TGCAGCGTTCGGACAGGGTGGAATCAGCCCCAGCATTTT. This codes for CSVRTGWNQPQHF.

CDR3 DNA: TGTGCCAGCACCGAAGGGAGGGCCGAGCAGTACTTC. Residues: CASTEGRAEQYF. The chain uses TRBV2 and TRBJ2-7; 7 bases map to TRBD2. With V trimmed by 7 bases and J by 6 bases, 6 bases remained unmatched. The CDR3 is 12 amino acids. Germline CDR1 reads SNHLY; CDR2 reads FYNNEI.

This chain links TRBV19 with TRBJ1-4; 7 bases are shared with TRBD1. There are 15 residues in the CDR3. From germline, CDR1 is LNHDA and CDR2 SQIVND (reference sequence). V lost 4 bases and J lost 0; bases outside the gene matches: 2. DNA of the CDR3: TGTGCCAGTAGTAAGGGACAGCCAACTAATGAAAAACTGTTTTTT. This sequence encodes CASSKGQPTNEKLFF. Based on the CDR3 plus reference TRBV19 and TRBJ1-4, the full variable domain is DGGITQSPKYLFRKEGQNVTLSCEQNLNHDAMYWYRQDPGQGLRLIYYSQIVNDFQKGDIAEGYSVSREKKESFPLTVTSAQKNPTAFYLCASSKGQPTNEKLFFGSGTQLSVL.